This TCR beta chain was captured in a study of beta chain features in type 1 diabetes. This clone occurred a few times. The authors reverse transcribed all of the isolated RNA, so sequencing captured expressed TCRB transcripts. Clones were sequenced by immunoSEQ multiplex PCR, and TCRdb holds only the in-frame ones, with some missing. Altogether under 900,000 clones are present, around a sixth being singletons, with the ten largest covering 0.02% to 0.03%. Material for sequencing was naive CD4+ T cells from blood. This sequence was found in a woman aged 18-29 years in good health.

The CDR3 coding sequence is TGTGCCAGCTCACCCGGACAGGGCTATGGCTACACCTTC. This codes for CASSPGQGYGYTF. The rearrangement joins TRBV18 to TRBJ1-2; TRBD1 aligns across 8 bases. CDR1 and CDR2 (germline): KGHSH, LQKENI. The CDR3 has 13 amino acids. The trim removed 3 bases at V and 4 bases at J, leaving 1 base unmatched.